This T cell receptor beta chain derives from a study of T cells in Graves' hyperthyroidism and ophthalmopathy. CDR1 MNHEY and CDR2 SVGEGT come from the germline V gene. CDR3 size: 11 residues. V lost 6 bases and J lost 12; bases outside the gene matches: 4. RNA transcripts provided the source from which TCR beta CDR3 regions were amplified. HTBI primers were the set used in a first-round RT-PCR of the TCR CDR3. MiXCR was run by TCRdb on the multiplex PCR reads, yielding one entry per CDR3 protein. In the table there are approximately 330,000 distinct CDR3 sequences, roughly 13% of which are singletons.

The TCR sequence derives from a woman aged 40 to 50 with Graves' ophthalmopathy. The chain is built from TRBV6-2 or TRBV6-3 and TRBJ2-1; 8 bases match TRBD1. Sequenced input: blood. CDR3 sequence reads: CASSSGTGQFF. The CDR3 DNA reads as TGTGCCAGCAGCTCCGGGACAGGGCAGTTCTTC.